This TCR beta chain originates from a study of T-cell memory formation after mild COVID-19. V lost 6 bases to trimming and J lost 0 bases; unmatched junction nucleotides: 10. The CDR3 is made up of 16 amino acids. In germline, CDR1 is SQVTM, CDR2 ANQGSEA. With constant-segment primers, 5'RACE yielded cDNA libraries of TCR alpha and TCR beta that carried sample barcodes and UMIs. MiXCR, applied by TCRdb to the 5' RACE reads, yields one record per CDR3 protein. This table holds roughly 500,000 distinct CDR3 sequences, about a fifth found once. This chain uses TRBV29-1 with TRBJ2-3; 9 bases map to TRBD2. Sequences were obtained from PBMCs or a T cell subset sorted from them (not recorded which). The origin of this receptor is an adult woman who had mild COVID-19 (a few samples of this study predate the infection). Cell type and time point are not known. CDR3 DNA: TGCAGCGTGACCCAAGCGGGAGGTTCTAGCACAGATACGCAGTATTTT. Its translation: CSVTQAGGSSTDTQYF.